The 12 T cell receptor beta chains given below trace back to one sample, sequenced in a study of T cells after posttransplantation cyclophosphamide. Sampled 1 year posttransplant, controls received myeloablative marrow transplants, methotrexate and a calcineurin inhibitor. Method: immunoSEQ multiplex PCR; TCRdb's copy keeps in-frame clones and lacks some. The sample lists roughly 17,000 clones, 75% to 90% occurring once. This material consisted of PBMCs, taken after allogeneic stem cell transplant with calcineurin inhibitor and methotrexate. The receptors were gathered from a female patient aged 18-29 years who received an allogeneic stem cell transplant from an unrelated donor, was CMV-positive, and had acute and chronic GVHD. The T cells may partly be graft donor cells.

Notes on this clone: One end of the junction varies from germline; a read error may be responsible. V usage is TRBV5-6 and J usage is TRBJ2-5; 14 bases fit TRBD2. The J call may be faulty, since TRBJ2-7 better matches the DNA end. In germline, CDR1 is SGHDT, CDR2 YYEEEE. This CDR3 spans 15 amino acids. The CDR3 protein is CASSLGLAGVYEQYF. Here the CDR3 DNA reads TGTGCCAGCAGTTTGGGACTAGCGGGAGTCTACGAGCAGTACTTC.

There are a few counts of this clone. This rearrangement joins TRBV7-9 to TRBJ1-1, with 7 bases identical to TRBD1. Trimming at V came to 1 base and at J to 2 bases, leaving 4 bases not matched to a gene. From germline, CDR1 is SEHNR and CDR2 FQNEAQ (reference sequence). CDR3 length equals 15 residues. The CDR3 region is CASSLVGTVNTEAFF. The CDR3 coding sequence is TGTGCCAGCAGCTTAGTGGGGACAGTAAACACTGAAGCTTTCTTT.

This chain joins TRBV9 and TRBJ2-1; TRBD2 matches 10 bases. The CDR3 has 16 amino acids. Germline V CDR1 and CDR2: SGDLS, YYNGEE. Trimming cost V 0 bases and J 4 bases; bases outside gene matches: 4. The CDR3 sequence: CASSVGLAGVYNEQFF. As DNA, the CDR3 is TGTGCCAGCAGCGTAGGGCTAGCGGGGGTATACAATGAGCAGTTCTTC.

In DNA form, the CDR3 reads TGTGCCAGCAGAGCGGCAGGCAGCGAGCAGTACTTC. It codes for CASRAAGSEQYF. V gene TRBV7-9 combines with J gene TRBJ2-7; D may be TRBD2 (5 bases). Germline V gene sequence: CDR1 SEHNR, CDR2 FQNEAQ (reference sequence). V was trimmed by 6 bases and J by 6 bases, leaving 12 bases between them. CDR3 length: 12 residues.

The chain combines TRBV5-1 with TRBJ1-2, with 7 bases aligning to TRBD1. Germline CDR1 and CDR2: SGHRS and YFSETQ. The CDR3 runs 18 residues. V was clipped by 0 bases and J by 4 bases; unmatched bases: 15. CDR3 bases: TGCGCCAGCAGCTTGGCCGGGGTACAGGGGACAAACGCCTATGGCTACACCTTC. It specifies CASSLAGVQGTNAYGYTF.

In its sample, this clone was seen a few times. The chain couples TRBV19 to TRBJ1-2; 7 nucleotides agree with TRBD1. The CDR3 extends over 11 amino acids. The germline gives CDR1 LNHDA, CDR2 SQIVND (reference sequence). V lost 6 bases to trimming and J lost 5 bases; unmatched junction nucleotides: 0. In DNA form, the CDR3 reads TGTGCCAGTAGACAGGGGTATGGCTACACCTTC. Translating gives CASRQGYGYTF.

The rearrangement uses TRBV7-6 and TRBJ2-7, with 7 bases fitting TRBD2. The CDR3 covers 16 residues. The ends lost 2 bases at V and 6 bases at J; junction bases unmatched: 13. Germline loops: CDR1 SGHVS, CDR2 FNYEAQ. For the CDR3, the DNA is TGTGCCAGCAGCTTATATGCGGCGGGGAGGGGTATCGAGCAGTACTTC. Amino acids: CASSLYAAGRGIEQYF. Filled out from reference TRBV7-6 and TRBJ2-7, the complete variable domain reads GAGVSQSPRYKVTKRGQDVALRCDPISGHVSLYWYRQALGQGPEFLTYFNYEAQQDKSGLPNDRFSAERPEGSISTLTIQRTEQRDSAMYRCASSLYAAGRGIEQYFGPGTRLTVT.

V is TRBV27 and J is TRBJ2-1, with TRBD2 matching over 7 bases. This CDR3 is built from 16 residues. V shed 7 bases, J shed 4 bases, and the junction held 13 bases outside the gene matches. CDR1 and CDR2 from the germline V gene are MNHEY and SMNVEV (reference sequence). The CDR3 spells CASIPIGGGPYNEQFF. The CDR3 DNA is TGTGCCAGCATCCCAATCGGGGGAGGGCCGTACAATGAGCAGTTCTTC.

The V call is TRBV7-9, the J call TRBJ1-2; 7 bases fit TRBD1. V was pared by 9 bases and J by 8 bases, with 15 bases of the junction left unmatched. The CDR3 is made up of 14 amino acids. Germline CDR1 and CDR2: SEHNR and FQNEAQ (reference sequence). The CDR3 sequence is CASSRDRPQLGYTF. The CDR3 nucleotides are TGTGCCAGTTCACGGGACAGACCTCAATTGGGCTACACCTTC. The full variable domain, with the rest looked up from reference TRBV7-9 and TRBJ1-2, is DTGVSQNPRHKITKRGQNVTFRCDPISEHNRLYWYRQTLGQGPEFLTYFQNEAQLEKSRLLSDRFSAERPKGSFSTLEIQRTEQGDSAMYLCASSRDRPQLGYTFGSGTRLTVV.

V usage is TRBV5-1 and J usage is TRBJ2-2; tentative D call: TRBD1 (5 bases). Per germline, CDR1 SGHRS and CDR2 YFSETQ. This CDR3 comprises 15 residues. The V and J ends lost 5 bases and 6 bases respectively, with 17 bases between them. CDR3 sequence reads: CASRTVQGAAGELFF. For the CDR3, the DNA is TGCGCCAGCAGGACCGTTCAGGGTGCGGCCGGGGAGCTGTTTTTT. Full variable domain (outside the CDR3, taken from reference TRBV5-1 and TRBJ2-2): KAGVTQTPRYLIKTRGQQVTLSCSPISGHRSVSWYQQTPGQGLQFLFEYFSETQRNKGNFPGRFSGRQFSNSRSEMNVSTLELGDSALYLCASRTVQGAAGELFFGEGSRLTVL.

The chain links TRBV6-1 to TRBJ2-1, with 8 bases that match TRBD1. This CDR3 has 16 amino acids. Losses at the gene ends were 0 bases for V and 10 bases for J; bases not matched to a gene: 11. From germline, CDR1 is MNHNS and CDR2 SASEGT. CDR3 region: CASSEASGQGFGEQFF. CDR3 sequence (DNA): TGTGCCAGCAGTGAAGCGTCAGGACAGGGATTTGGGGAGCAGTTCTTC.

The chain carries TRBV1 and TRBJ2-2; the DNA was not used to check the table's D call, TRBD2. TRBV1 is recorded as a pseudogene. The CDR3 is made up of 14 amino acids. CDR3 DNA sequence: TGCACCAGCAGCCCCGATCTGAGCGCCGGGGAGCTGTTTTTT. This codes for CTSSPDLSAGELFF.